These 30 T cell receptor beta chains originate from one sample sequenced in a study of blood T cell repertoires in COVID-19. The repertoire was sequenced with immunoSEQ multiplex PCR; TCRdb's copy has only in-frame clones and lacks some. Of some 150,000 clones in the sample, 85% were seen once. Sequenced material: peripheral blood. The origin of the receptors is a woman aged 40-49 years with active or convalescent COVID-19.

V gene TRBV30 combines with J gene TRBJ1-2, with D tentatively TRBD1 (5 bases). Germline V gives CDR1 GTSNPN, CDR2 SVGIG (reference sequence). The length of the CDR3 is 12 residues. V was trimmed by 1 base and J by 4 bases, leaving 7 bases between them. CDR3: CAWSGGSYGYTF. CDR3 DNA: TGTGCCTGGAGTGGGGGCAGCTATGGCTACACCTTC.

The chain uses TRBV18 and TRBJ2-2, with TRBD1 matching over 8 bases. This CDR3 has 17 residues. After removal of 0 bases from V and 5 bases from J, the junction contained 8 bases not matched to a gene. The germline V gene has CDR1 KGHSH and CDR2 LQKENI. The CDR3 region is CASSPPVGQDRTGELFF. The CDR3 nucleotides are TGTGCCAGCTCACCACCGGTGGGACAGGATAGGACCGGGGAGCTGTTTTTT.

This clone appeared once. In DNA, the CDR3 is TGTGCCATCAGTGAGTCGATGAACAGCATCTACGAGCAGTACTTC. The encoded protein is CAISESMNSIYEQYF. J is TRBJ2-7 and V is TRBV10-3; D is unresolved. Germline V gene data show CDR1 as ENHRY and CDR2 as SYGVKD. The CDR3 sequence is 15 residues long. The ends were cut back, 0 bases at V and 3 bases at J, with 12 bases in the middle.

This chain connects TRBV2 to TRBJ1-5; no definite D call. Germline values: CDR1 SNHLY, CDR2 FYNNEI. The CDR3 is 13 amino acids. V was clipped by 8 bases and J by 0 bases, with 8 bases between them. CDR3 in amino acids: CASGRDSNQPQHF. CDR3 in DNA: TGTGCCAGCGGGAGGGATAGCAATCAGCCCCAGCATTTT.

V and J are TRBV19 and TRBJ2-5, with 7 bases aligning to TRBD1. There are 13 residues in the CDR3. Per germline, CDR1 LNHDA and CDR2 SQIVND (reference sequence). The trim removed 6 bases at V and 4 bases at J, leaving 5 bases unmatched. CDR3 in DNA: TGTGCCAGTAGCTTTACAGGGGTAGAGACCCAGTACTTC. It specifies CASSFTGVETQYF.

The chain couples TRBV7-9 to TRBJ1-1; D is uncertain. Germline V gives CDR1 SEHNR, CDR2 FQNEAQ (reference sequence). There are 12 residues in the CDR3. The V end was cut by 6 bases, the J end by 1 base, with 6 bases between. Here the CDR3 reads CASSRGNTEAFF. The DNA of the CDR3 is TGTGCCAGCAGTCGGGGGAACACTGAAGCTTTCTTT.

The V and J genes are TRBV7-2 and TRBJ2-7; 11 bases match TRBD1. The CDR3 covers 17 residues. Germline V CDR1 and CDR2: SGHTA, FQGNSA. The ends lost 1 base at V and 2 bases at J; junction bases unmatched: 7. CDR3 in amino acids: CASSLGGWGQGAYEQYF. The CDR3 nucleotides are TGTGCCAGCAGCTTAGGAGGTTGGGGACAGGGGGCCTACGAGCAGTACTTC.

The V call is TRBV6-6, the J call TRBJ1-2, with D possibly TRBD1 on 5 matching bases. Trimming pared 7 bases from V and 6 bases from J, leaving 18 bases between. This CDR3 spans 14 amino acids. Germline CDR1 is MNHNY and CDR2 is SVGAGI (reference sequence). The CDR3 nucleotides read TGTGCCAGCACCGAGGCTAGGGGCGGGGATGGCTACACCTTC. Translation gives CASTEARGGDGYTF.

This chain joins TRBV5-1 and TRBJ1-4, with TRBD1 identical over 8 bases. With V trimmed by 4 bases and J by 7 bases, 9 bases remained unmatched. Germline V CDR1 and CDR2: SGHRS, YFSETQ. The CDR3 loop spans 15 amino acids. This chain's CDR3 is CASSLRTGIGEKLFF. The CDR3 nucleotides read TGCGCCAGCAGCCTACGGACAGGGATTGGTGAAAAACTGTTTTTT.

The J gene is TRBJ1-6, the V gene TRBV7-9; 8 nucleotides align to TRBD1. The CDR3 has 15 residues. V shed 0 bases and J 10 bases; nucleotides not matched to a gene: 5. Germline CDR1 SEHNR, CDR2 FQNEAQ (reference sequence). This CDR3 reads CASSLAGQGESPLHF. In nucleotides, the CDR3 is TGTGCCAGCAGCTTAGCTGGACAGGGAGAATCACCCCTCCACTTT.

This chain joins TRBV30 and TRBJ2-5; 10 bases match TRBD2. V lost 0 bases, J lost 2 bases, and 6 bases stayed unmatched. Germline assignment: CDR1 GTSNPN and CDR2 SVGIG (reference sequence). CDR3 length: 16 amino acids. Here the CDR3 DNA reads TGTGCCTGGAGTGTCTCTAGCGGGGGACCACAAGAGACCCAGTACTTC. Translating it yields CAWSVSSGGPQETQYF.

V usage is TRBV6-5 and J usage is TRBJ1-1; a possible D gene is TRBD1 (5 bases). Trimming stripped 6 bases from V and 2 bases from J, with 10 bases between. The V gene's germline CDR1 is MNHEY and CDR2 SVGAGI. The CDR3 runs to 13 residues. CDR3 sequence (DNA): TGTGCCAGCAGCCTGACAGCAAACACTGAAGCTTTCTTT. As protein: CASSLTANTEAFF.

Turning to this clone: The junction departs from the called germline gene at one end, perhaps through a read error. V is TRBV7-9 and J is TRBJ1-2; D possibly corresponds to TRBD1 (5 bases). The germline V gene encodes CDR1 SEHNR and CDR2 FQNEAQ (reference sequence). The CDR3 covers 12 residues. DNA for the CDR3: TGTGCCAGCACCCCCAGGGTGACGGGGGACTCCTTC. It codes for CASTPRVTGDSF.

CDR3 sequence (DNA): TGTGCCAGCAGTTTAGCCGCGGGAGGGACCACTGAAGCTTTCTTT. This codes for CASSLAAGGTTEAFF. The chain employs TRBV28 and TRBJ1-1; TRBD1 might be the D (5 bases). The CDR3 sequence is 15 residues long. V shed 2 bases and J shed 4 bases, with 14 bases lying between them. Germline V CDR1 and CDR2: MDHEN, SYDVKM.

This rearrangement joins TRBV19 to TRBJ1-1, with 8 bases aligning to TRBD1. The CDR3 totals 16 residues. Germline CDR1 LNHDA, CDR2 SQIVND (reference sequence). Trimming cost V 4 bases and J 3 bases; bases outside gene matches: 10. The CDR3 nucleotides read TGTGCCAGTAGTAGCGACGACAGGGGAGGGGACACTGAAGCTTTCTTT. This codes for CASSSDDRGGDTEAFF.

DNA for the CDR3: TGTGCCAGCAGCTCAGACAGGGCCAATCAGCCCCAGCATTTT. Amino acid sequence: CASSSDRANQPQHF. This rearrangement joins TRBV5-5 to TRBJ1-5, with TRBD1 matching over 7 bases. This CDR3 comprises 14 residues. V shed 3 bases and J 3 bases; nucleotides not matched to a gene: 3. Germline-derived CDR1 and CDR2 are SGHKS and YYEKEE (reference sequence). The full variable domain, in which reference TRBV5-5 and TRBJ1-5 provide the parts outside the CDR3, is DAGVTQSPTHLIKTRGQQVTLRCSPISGHKSVSWYQQVLGQGPQFIFQYYEKEERGRGNFPDRFSARQFPNYSSELNVNALLLGDSALYLCASSSDRANQPQHFGDGTRLSIL.

DNA for the CDR3: TGTGCCAGCAGTTGGGAGGGCCCAGAGACCCAGTACTTC. It is translated as CASSWEGPETQYF. The chain links TRBV27 to TRBJ2-5, with TRBD2 matching 7 bases. The germline gives CDR1 MNHEY, CDR2 SMNVEV (reference sequence). Trimming at V came to 4 bases and at J to 4 bases, leaving 3 bases not matched to a gene. The CDR3 extends over 13 amino acids.

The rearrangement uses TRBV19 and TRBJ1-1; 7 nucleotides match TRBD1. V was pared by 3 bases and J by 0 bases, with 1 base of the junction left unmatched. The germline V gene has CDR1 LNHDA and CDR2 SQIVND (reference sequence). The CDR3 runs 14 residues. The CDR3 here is CASSIQGVNTEAFF. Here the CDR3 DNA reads TGTGCCAGTAGTATTCAGGGGGTGAACACTGAAGCTTTCTTT.

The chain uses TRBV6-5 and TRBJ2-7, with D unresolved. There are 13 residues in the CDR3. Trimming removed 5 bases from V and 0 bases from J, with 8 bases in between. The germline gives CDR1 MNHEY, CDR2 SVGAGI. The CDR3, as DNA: TGTGCCAGCAGTCGGCCGGGCTCCTACGAGCAGTACTTC. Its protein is CASSRPGSYEQYF.

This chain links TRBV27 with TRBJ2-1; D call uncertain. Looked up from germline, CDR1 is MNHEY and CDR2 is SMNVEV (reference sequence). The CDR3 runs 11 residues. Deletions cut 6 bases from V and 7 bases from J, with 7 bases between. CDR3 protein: CASSSGNEQFF. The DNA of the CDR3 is TGTGCCAGCAGCTCCGGGAATGAGCAGTTCTTC.

CDR3 sequence: CASRGGSNQPQHF. CDR3 sequence (DNA): TGTGCCAGCAGGGGAGGGAGCAATCAGCCCCAGCATTTT. The chain combines TRBV28 with TRBJ1-5; D not certain. The CDR3 has 13 amino acids. The germline V gene encodes CDR1 MDHEN and CDR2 SYDVKM. Trimming removed 6 bases at V and 1 base at J, with 7 bases between.

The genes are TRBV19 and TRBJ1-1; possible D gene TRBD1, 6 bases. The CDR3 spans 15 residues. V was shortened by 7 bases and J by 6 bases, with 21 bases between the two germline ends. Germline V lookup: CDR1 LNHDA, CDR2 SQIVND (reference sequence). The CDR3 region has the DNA TGTGCCAGTATCCCTACCGCTAGGGGGGGGGCTGAAGCTTTCTTT. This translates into CASIPTARGGAEAFF.

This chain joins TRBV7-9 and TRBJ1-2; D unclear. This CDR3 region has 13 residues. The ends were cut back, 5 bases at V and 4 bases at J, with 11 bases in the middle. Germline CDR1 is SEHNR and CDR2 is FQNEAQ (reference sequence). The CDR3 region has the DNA TGTGCCAGCAGCCTAGGAGGTTTCTATGGCTACACCTTC. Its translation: CASSLGGFYGYTF.

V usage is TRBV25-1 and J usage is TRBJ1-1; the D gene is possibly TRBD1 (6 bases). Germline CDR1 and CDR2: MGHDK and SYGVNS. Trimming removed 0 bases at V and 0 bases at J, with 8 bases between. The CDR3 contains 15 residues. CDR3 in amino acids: CASSEYGGMNTEAFF. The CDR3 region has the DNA TGTGCCAGCAGTGAATATGGGGGCATGAACACTGAAGCTTTCTTT.

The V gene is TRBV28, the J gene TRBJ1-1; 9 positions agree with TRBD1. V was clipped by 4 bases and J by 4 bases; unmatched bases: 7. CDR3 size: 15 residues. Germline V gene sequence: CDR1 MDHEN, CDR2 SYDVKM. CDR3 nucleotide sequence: TGTGCCAGCAGTTCCCCCGGGACAGGGAGCACTGAAGCTTTCTTT. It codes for CASSSPGTGSTEAFF.

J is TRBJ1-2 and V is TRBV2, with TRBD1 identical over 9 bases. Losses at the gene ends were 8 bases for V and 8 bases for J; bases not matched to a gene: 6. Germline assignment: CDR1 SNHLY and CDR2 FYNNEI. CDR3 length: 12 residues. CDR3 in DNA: TGTGCCAGCCTTGAAACAGGGGGCGGCTACACCTTC. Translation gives CASLETGGGYTF. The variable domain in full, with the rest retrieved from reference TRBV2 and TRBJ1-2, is EPEVTQTPSHQVTQMGQEVILRCVPISNHLYFYWYRQILGQKVEFLVSFYNNEISEKSEIFDDQFSVERPDGSNFTLKIRSTKLEDSAMYFCASLETGGGYTFGSGTRLTVV.

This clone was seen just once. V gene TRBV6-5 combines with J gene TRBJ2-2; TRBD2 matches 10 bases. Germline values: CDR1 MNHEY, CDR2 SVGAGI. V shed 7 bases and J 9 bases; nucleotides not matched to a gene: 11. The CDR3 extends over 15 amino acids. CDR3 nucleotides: TGTGCCAGCACAAGCGGGAGGGCCGTGATGAGGGAGCTGTTTTTT. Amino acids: CASTSGRAVMRELFF.

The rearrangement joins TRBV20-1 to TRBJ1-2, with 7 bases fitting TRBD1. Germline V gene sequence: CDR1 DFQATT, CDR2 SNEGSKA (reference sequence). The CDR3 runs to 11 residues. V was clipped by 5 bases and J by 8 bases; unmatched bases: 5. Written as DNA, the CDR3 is TGCAGTGCTCGGACAGGAGGAGGCTACACCTTC. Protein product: CSARTGGGYTF.

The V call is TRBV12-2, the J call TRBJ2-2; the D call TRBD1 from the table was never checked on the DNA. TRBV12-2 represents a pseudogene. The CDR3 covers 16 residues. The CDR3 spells CASRPSTPSNTGELFF. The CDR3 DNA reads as TGTGCAAGTCGCCCATCGACACCATCGAACACCGGGGAGCTGTTTTTT.

For the CDR3, the DNA is TGTGCCAGCAGTTTTTCCAGTTATAGCAATCAGCCCCAGCATTTT. Its translation is CASSFSSYSNQPQHF. V and J are TRBV27 and TRBJ1-5; D gene unclear. CDR1 and CDR2 (germline): MNHEY, SMNVEV (reference sequence). With 3 bases removed from V and 0 bases from J, the gap between germline ends came to 9 bases. CDR3 length: 15 residues.